Below are 3 T cell receptor beta chains sequenced from a single sample in a study of tumor-infiltrating lymphocytes in primary liver carcinoma listed by TCRdb under 2017. Sequencing relied on an Illumina HiSeq 2500. TCRbeta-specific cDNA was reverse-transcribed from about 520 ng total RNA using a constant-region primer and ProtoScript II reverse transcriptase. Three nested multiplex PCR rounds, following a slightly modified ARM-PCR procedure, were used to build the TCRbeta libraries. Multiplex TRBV1-TRBV30 forward primers and a Cbeta reverse primer were used in the first two PCR rounds, each of which was run for approximately 11 cycles. TCRdb reran the public reads through fastp at Q25 and MiXCR, keeping productive beta chains. Rows with a matching CDR3 protein are joined into one entry that keeps the most common DNA and genes. The sample has hundreds of thousands of distinct CDR3 sequences on record, about 60% of them singletons. The ten largest clones take up about 8.4% of the sample.

Blood RNA was extracted from unsorted whole blood with TRIzol reagent; germline DNA came from the DNeasy Blood & Tissue kit. Input material: peripheral blood. These receptors were taken from a man aged 35-49 years with primary liver carcinoma and hepatitis B virus infection.

A remark on this clonotype: A clone one base away is much larger, so this may be a read error. The chain is built from TRBV29-1 and TRBJ1-2, with 7 bases that match TRBD1. The CDR3 has 14 amino acids. Losses at the gene ends were 7 bases for V and 1 base for J; bases not matched to a gene: 9. Germline lookup yields CDR1 SQVTM and CDR2 ANQGSEA. This CDR3 reads CSATGENHNYGYTF. The DNA for the CDR3 is TGCAGCGCTACAGGGGAAAATCATAACTATGGCTACACCTTC.

The rearrangement links TRBV28 to TRBJ1-1, with a tentative D call TRBD1 (6 bases). Trimming removed 10 bases from V and 5 bases from J, with 20 bases in between. This CDR3 has 14 residues. CDR1 and CDR2 from the germline V gene are MDHEN and SYDVKM. In DNA form, the CDR3 reads TGTGCCAACACTCAGGGGTTCTATGGGACTGAAGCTTTCTTT. This codes for CANTQGFYGTEAFF.

On this clonotype: Given a much more abundant clone one base away, this may be a read error. The rearrangement links TRBV6-1 to TRBJ2-5; no definite D call. The germline V gene has CDR1 MNHNS and CDR2 SASEGT. The CDR3 is 11 amino acids. Here the CDR3 reads CASGERETQYF. The CDR3 DNA sequence: TGTGCCAGCGGTGAAAGGGAGACCCAGTACTTC.